This note documents a single T cell receptor (beta chain) sequence. The antigen is undetermined. The TCR library protocol was used to attach unique molecular identifiers. These identifiers were attached to individual cDNA molecules. Via MiXCR, TCRdb re-called the 5' RACE reads, giving one row per CDR3 protein. The sample lists about 46,000 distinct CDR3 sequences, approximately 8.5% occurring once. This record belongs to a study of early T cells in non-severe SARS-CoV-2 infection. The wider study: Unsorted whole blood bulk RNA was sequenced, with unpaired chains.

V shed 2 bases, J shed 7 bases, and the junction held 9 bases outside the gene matches. The CDR3 spans 15 residues. The germline CDR1 and CDR2 sequences are SGHRS and YFSETQ. The study's findings and limits: VDJdb-based annotation leaned toward anti-spike CD8 responses and missed private and CD4 specificities.

The sequencing sample was made of whole blood. The TCR comes from an adult who was a healthcare worker with PCR-confirmed SARS-CoV-2 infection or an uninfected control (not recorded which). The chain recombines TRBV5-1 with TRBJ2-1, with 7 bases aligning to TRBD2. The CDR3 DNA reads TGCGCCAGCAGCTTAACGGGAGGCCAGGGAAATGAGCAGTTCTTC. It codes for CASSLTGGQGNEQFF.